Sequencing of this T cell receptor beta chain was carried out in a study of blood T cell repertoires in COVID-19. Across the study: COVID-19 samples collected from the United States, Italy and Spain covered acute and convalescent phases. PBMCs, B-cell-depleted T cells, or T cells were the source of the cDNA or gDNA that made up the material.

Source study methods: Researchers report that nucleated cell counts were estimated from reference gene primer amplification. The data were produced by immunoSEQ multiplex PCR, yet TCRdb's version contains in-frame clones alone and is incomplete. V, J and clone size derive from that table, while D and trimming were established from the DNA sequence. The data contain under 250,000 clones, 70% to 90% of them singletons. The CDR3 extends over 14 amino acids. Germline V lookup: CDR1 DFQATT, CDR2 SNEGSKA (reference sequence). V shed 6 bases, J shed 5 bases, and the junction held 7 bases outside the gene matches.

This TCR came from a woman aged 40 to 50 with acute or convalescent COVID-19. The specimen sequenced was peripheral blood. The gene calls are TRBV20-1 and TRBJ1-4; 9 nucleotides line up with TRBD1. For the CDR3, the DNA is TGCAGTGCCAGTCCGGGGACAGGGAATGAAAAACTGTTTTTT. As protein: CSASPGTGNEKLFF.